Listed here are 27 T cell receptor beta chains from one sample, sequenced in a study of shared clonotypes between healthy human individuals. Libraries were prepared by immunoSEQ multiplex PCR; TCRdb keeps only in-frame clonotypes and omits some of them. The repertoire holds 2 million to 2.5 million clones, with 92% as singletons. The sequenced sample was naive CD4+ T cells from PBMCs. Regarding subset: CD45RA+ positively selected. These TCRs come from a man between 18 and 29 years old in good health. Some clones in this sample may be carry-over from other donors' samples.

V usage is TRBV27 and J usage is TRBJ1-2; D gene uncertain. V was clipped by 2 bases and J by 5 bases, with 12 bases between them. This CDR3 has 14 amino acids. The germline V gene has CDR1 MNHEY and CDR2 SMNVEV (reference sequence). The CDR3 nucleotides read TGTGCCAGCAGTTTAAGCCTGATTGGGTATGGCTACACCTTC. It is translated as CASSLSLIGYGYTF.

The J gene is TRBJ1-4, the V gene TRBV28; 7 bases fit TRBD1. The length of the CDR3 is 16 residues. V shed 7 bases, J shed 3 bases, and the junction held 11 bases outside the gene matches. CDR1 MDHEN and CDR2 SYDVKM come from the germline V gene. The CDR3 loop reads CASNSRWGQSNEKLFF. In DNA form, the CDR3 reads TGTGCCAGCAACAGTCGTTGGGGACAGTCTAATGAAAAACTGTTTTTT.

J is TRBJ2-7 and V is TRBV30, with D possibly TRBD1 on 6 matching bases. The V gene lost 0 bases and the J gene lost 6 bases, with 12 bases spanning the gap. Germline CDR1 and CDR2: GTSNPN and SVGIG (reference sequence). The CDR3 is 13 amino acids. In DNA, the CDR3 is TGTGCCTGGAGTGTACGGCAGGACAGCGAGCAGTACTTC. Translating it yields CAWSVRQDSEQYF.

Turning to this clone: Different DNA sequences within this sample yield the same CDR3. V usage is TRBV2 and J usage is TRBJ1-5; a weak D match, TRBD1 (6 bases). Trimming pared 6 bases from V and 0 bases from J, leaving 9 bases between. CDR3 length: 14 residues. CDR1 and CDR2 (germline): SNHLY, FYNNEI. As DNA, the CDR3 is TGTGCCAGCAGCCCGACAGGTAGCAATCAGCCCCAGCATTTT. This encodes CASSPTGSNQPQHF.

The chain has TRBV18 and TRBJ1-2; D unclear. The germline CDR1 and CDR2 sequences are KGHSH and LQKENI. The CDR3 spans 14 residues. V was trimmed by 0 bases and J by 2 bases, leaving 7 bases between them. The CDR3 loop reads CASSPPEQNYGYTF. Written as DNA, the CDR3 is TGTGCCAGCTCACCACCAGAACAGAACTATGGCTACACCTTC. Full variable domain (rest looked up from reference TRBV18 and TRBJ1-2): NAGVMQNPRHLVRRRGQEARLRCSPMKGHSHVYWYRQLPEEGLKFMVYLQKENIIDESGMPKERFSAEFPKEGPSILRIQQVVRGDSAAYFCASSPPEQNYGYTFGSGTRLTVV.

The chain links TRBV5-6 to TRBJ2-3, with D perhaps given as TRBD1 or TRBD2 (5 bases each). CDR1 and CDR2 (germline): SGHDT, YYEEEE. V was clipped by 1 base and J by 1 base, with 10 bases between them. The CDR3 loop spans 15 amino acids. CDR3 protein: CASSLRGTGTDTQYF. The DNA of the CDR3 is TGTGCCAGCAGCTTGCGAGGGACGGGCACAGATACGCAGTATTTT. Full variable domain (missing parts from reference TRBV5-6 and TRBJ2-3): DAGVTQSPTHLIKTRGQQVTLRCSPKSGHDTVSWYQQALGQGPQFIFQYYEEEERQRGNFPDRFSGHQFPNYSSELNVNALLLGDSALYLCASSLRGTGTDTQYFGPGTRLTVL.

The chain uses TRBV30 and TRBJ2-1; D gene ambiguous. The V and J ends lost 0 bases and 14 bases respectively, with 14 bases between them. Per the germline V gene, CDR1 is GTSNPN and CDR2 is SVGIG (reference sequence). The CDR3 covers 12 residues. DNA of the CDR3: TGTGCCTGGAGTGTACCGGGCCCTACGGAGTTCTTC. It translates to CAWSVPGPTEFF.

CDR3 loop: CSARTAVVYTF. The CDR3 coding sequence is TGCAGTGCTAGAACGGCGGTCGTCTACACCTTC. This rearrangement joins TRBV20-1 to TRBJ1-2; D unclear. Germline CDR1 and CDR2: DFQATT and SNEGSKA (reference sequence). Trimming took 2 bases from V and 10 from J, leaving 11 bases between them. The CDR3 sequence is 11 residues long.

Of note for this clone: Other DNA variants within this sample encode the same CDR3. V is TRBV18 and J is TRBJ2-5, with D uncertain. The germline V and J ends were trimmed by 4 bases and 5 bases, with 5 bases remaining between them. The CDR3 runs 11 residues. Germline-derived CDR1 and CDR2 are KGHSH and LQKENI. The CDR3 nucleotides read TGTGCCAGCTCACGTGAGGAGACCCAGTACTTC. Its translation: CASSREETQYF.

About this clone itself: The same CDR3 arises from other DNA sequences in this sample as well. V usage is TRBV29-1 and J usage is TRBJ2-3; TRBD2 agrees at 13 bases. CDR1 SQVTM and CDR2 ANQGSEA come from the germline V gene. CDR3 length: 15 residues. V lost 5 bases to trimming and J lost 1 base; unmatched junction nucleotides: 3. The CDR3 sequence is CSVLGLAGGTDTQYF. The DNA of the CDR3 is TGCAGCGTTTTAGGACTAGCGGGGGGCACAGATACGCAGTATTTT.

The V gene is TRBV7-2, the J gene TRBJ2-7; D is unresolved. Trimming removed 0 bases from V and 0 bases from J, with 9 bases in between. Looked up from germline, CDR1 is SGHTA and CDR2 is FQGNSA. There are 15 residues in the CDR3. The CDR3 here is CASSLAGFSSYEQYF. The DNA of the CDR3 is TGTGCCAGCAGCTTAGCAGGGTTTAGCTCCTACGAGCAGTACTTC.

V gene TRBV6-5 combines with J gene TRBJ2-4; D call uncertain. The CDR3 is 15 amino acids. V was pared by 4 bases and J by 0 bases, with 10 bases between. Looked up from germline, CDR1 is MNHEY and CDR2 is SVGAGI. CDR3 residues: CASSSPREAKNIQYF. CDR3 DNA sequence: TGTGCCAGCAGTTCCCCTAGGGAAGCCAAAAACATTCAGTACTTC.

The chain combines TRBV6-6 with TRBJ1-2; D is unresolved. Germline CDR1 and CDR2: MNHNY and SVGAGI (reference sequence). Trimming removed 0 bases from V and 2 bases from J, with 4 bases in between. CDR3 length equals 13 residues. The CDR3: CASSYSENYGYTF. In nucleotides, the CDR3 is TGTGCCAGCAGTTACTCAGAAAACTATGGCTACACCTTC.

V usage is TRBV5-1 and J usage is TRBJ1-1; 8 bases agree with TRBD1. Germline values: CDR1 SGHRS, CDR2 YFSETQ. The V gene end was trimmed by 4 bases and the J gene end by 1 base; junction bases not matched to a gene: 3. This CDR3 has 14 amino acids. The chain's CDR3 is CASSGGQANTEAFF. CDR3 bases: TGCGCCAGCAGCGGGGGACAGGCGAACACTGAAGCTTTCTTT.

The chain joins TRBV5-8 to TRBJ1-4; possibly TRBD1 for D (6 bases). Germline CDR1 reads SGHTS; CDR2 reads YDEGEE. Trimming shortened V by 4 bases and J by 1 base, and 11 bases separated the two germline ends. The CDR3 extends over 15 amino acids. CDR3 sequence (DNA): TGTGCCAGCAGCACAACAGGGAGAACTAATGAAAAACTGTTTTTT. Its protein is CASSTTGRTNEKLFF.

This clone was picked up one time. This chain joins TRBV7-9 and TRBJ2-2; D is unresolved. This CDR3 has 16 amino acids. V dropped 5 bases and J dropped 2 bases, with 15 bases sitting between them. Germline assignment: CDR1 SEHNR and CDR2 FQNEAQ (reference sequence). As DNA, the CDR3 is TGTGCCAGCAGCCAGAAATGGACGCTAAACACCGGGGAGCTGTTTTTT. Protein sequence: CASSQKWTLNTGELFF.

The chain is built from TRBV7-2 and TRBJ2-5; 8 positions agree with TRBD2. Germline lookup yields CDR1 SGHTA and CDR2 FQGNSA. The V segment lost 7 bases and the J segment 5 bases; nucleotides outside the gene matches: 12. This CDR3 has 15 amino acids. CDR3 sequence (DNA): TGTGCCAGCATCGATAGCGGGAAACCATGGGAGACCCAGTACTTC. This codes for CASIDSGKPWETQYF.

The V gene is TRBV20-1, the J gene TRBJ2-1; D is unclear. Per germline, CDR1 DFQATT and CDR2 SNEGSKA (reference sequence). The length of the CDR3 is 11 residues. V was cut by 5 bases and J by 9 bases, with 11 bases left in between. The CDR3 here is CSAPLYLEQFF. Here the CDR3 DNA reads TGCAGTGCTCCTCTTTACCTTGAGCAGTTCTTC.

This clone was seen only once. The V gene is TRBV7-2, the J gene TRBJ2-7, with TRBD2 matching over 12 bases. CDR3 size: 16 residues. Germline V gives CDR1 SGHTA, CDR2 FQGNSA. V was clipped by 5 bases and J by 2 bases; unmatched bases: 7. As DNA, the CDR3 is TGTGCCAGCAGCCGTCCCCTAGCGGGAGGGGCCTACGAGCAGTACTTC. Translating it yields CASSRPLAGGAYEQYF.

This clone has a single count. Other DNA sequences in the sample encode the same CDR3. The V call is TRBV2, the J call TRBJ1-2; no definite D call. Germline loops: CDR1 SNHLY, CDR2 FYNNEI. This CDR3 is built from 12 residues. V lost 3 bases, J lost 8 bases, and 10 bases lay in between. CDR3 coding DNA: TGTGCCAGCAGTGAGAAATGGGTCGGCTACACCTTC. It encodes CASSEKWVGYTF.

This chain joins TRBV7-2 and TRBJ1-3, with D unclear. Looked up from germline, CDR1 is SGHTA and CDR2 is FQGNSA. The CDR3 covers 12 residues. V lost 4 bases to trimming and J lost 7 bases, with 8 bases between them. The CDR3 region is CASSSTPNTIYF. CDR3 DNA sequence: TGTGCCAGCAGCTCCACCCCGAACACCATATATTTT.

The rearrangement joins TRBV30 to TRBJ2-2; TRBD2 aligns across 7 bases. The CDR3 has 17 amino acids. Germline-derived CDR1 and CDR2 are GTSNPN and SVGIG (reference sequence). Germline trimming cut 4 bases from V and 3 bases from J; bases unmatched to any gene: 14. CDR3 bases: TGTGCCTGGAATTTTTCGACTAGCTGGCCCCACACCGGGGAGCTGTTTTTT. Protein sequence: CAWNFSTSWPHTGELFF.

The chain uses TRBV19 and TRBJ2-2, with D perhaps being TRBD1 or TRBD2 (6 bases each). In germline, CDR1 is LNHDA, CDR2 SQIVND (reference sequence). V lost 5 bases and J lost 5, with 15 bases in between. This CDR3 is built from 15 residues. This chain's CDR3 is CASSVGGMGTGELFF. The CDR3 DNA reads as TGTGCCAGTAGTGTCGGGGGCATGGGGACCGGGGAGCTGTTTTTT.

The genes are TRBV7-8 and TRBJ1-2; D is perhaps TRBD1 (6 bases). The CDR3 runs to 13 residues. V lost 1 base and J lost 7, with 10 bases in between. The germline V gene has CDR1 SGHVS and CDR2 FQNEAQ. CDR3 nucleotides: TGTGCCAGCAGCTTAGGGGGGCGAGGTGGCTACACCTTC. This encodes CASSLGGRGGYTF.

V usage is TRBV6-1 and J usage is TRBJ2-3, with D hard to call. CDR1 and CDR2 (germline): MNHNS, SASEGT. CDR3 length: 13 amino acids. V was cut by 6 bases and J by 6 bases, with 13 bases left in between. In nucleotides, the CDR3 is TGTGCCAGCAGCCTCTCCCAGAAGGATACGCAGTATTTT. Translated, it gives CASSLSQKDTQYF.

About this clone: Different DNA sequences within this sample yield the same CDR3. The genes are TRBV7-2 and TRBJ1-1; TRBD1 matches 8 bases. The CDR3 covers 13 residues. J gave up 4 bases and V 6 bases, and 4 bases lay outside the gene matches. Germline CDR1 SGHTA, CDR2 FQGNSA. Here the CDR3 reads CASRSDRVTEAFF. In DNA form, the CDR3 reads TGTGCCAGCAGATCGGACAGGGTCACTGAAGCTTTCTTT.

The V gene is TRBV28, the J gene TRBJ1-2; 8 nucleotides agree with TRBD1. The CDR3 has 14 residues. Trimming removed 2 bases from V and 4 bases from J; junction bases left unmatched: 3. Germline-derived CDR1 and CDR2 are MDHEN and SYDVKM. CDR3 in amino acids: CASSLEDRAYGYTF. The DNA of the CDR3 is TGTGCCAGCAGTTTAGAGGACAGGGCCTATGGCTACACCTTC.